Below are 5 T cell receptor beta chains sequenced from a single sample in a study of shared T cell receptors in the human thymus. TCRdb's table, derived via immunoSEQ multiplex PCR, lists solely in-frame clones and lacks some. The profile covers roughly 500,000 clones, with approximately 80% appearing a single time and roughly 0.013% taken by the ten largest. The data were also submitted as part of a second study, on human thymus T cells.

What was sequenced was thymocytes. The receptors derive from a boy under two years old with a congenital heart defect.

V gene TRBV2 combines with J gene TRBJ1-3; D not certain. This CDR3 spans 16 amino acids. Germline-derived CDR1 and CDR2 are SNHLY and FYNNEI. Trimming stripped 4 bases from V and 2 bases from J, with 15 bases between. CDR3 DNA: TGTGCCAGCAGTGCCCTAAGTAAGCGGACTGGAAACACCATATATTTT. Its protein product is CASSALSKRTGNTIYF.

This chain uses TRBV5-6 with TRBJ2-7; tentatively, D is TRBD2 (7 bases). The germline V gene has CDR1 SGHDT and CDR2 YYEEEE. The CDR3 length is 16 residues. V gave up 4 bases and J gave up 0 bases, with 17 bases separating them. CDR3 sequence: CASSPRGGSTSYEQYF. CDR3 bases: TGTGCCAGCAGCCCCAGGGGCGGGAGTACCTCCTACGAGCAGTACTTC. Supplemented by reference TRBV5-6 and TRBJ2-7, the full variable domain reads DAGVTQSPTHLIKTRGQQVTLRCSPKSGHDTVSWYQQALGQGPQFIFQYYEEEERQRGNFPDRFSGHQFPNYSSELNVNALLLGDSALYLCASSPRGGSTSYEQYFGPGTRLTVT.

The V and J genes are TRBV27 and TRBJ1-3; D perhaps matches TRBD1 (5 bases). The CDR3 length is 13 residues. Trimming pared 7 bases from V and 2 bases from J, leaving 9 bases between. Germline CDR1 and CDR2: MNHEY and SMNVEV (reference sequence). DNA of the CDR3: TGTGCCAGCAAGGCAGGGACTGGAAACACCATATATTTT. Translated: CASKAGTGNTIYF.

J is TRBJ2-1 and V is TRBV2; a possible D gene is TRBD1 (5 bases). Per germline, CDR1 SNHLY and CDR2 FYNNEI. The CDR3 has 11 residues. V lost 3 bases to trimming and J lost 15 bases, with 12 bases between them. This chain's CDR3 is CASSDIGVWFF. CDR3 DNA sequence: TGTGCCAGCAGTGACATAGGGGTATGGTTCTTC.

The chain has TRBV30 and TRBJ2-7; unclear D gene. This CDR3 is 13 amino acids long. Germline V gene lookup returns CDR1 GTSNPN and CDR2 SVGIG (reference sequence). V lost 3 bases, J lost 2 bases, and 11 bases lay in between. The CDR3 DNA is TGTGCCTGGAGCCCTCTAATAGCCTACGAGCAGTACTTC. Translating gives CAWSPLIAYEQYF.